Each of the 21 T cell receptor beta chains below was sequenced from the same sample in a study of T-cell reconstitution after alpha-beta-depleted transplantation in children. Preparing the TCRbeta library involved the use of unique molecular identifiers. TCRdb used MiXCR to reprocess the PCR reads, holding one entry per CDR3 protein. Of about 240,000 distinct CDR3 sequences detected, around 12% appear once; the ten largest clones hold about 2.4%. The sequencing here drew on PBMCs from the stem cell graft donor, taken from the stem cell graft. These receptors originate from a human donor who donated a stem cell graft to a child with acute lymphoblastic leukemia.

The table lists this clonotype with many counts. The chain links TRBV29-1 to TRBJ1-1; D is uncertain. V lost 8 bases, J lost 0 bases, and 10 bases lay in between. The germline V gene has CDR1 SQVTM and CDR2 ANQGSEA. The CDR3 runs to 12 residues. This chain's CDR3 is CSPRRMNTEAFF. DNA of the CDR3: TGCAGCCCCCGACGGATGAACACTGAAGCTTTCTTT.

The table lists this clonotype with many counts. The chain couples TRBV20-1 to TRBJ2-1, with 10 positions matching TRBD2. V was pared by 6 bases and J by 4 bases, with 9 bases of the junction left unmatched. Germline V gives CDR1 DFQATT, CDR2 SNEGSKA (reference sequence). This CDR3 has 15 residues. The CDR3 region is CSASITSGAYNEQFF. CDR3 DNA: TGCAGTGCCTCGATCACTAGCGGGGCATACAATGAGCAGTTCTTC.

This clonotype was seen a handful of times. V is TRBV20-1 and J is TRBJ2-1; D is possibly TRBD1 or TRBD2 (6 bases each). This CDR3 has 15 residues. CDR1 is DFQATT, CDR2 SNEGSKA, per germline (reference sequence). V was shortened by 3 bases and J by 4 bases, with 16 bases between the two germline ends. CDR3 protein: CSARGGGSPYNEQFF. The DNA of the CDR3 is TGCAGTGCTAGGGGGGGCGGTTCACCATACAATGAGCAGTTCTTC.

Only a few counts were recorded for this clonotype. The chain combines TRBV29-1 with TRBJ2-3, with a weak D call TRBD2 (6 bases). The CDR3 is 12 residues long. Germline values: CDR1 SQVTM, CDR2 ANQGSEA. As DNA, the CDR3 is TGCTCGGGACTCGACTTTGTGGATACGCAGTATTTT. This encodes CSGLDFVDTQYF.

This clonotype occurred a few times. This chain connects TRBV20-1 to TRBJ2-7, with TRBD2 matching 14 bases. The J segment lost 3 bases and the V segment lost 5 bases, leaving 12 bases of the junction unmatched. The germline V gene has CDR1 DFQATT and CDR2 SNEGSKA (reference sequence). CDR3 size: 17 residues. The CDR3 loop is CSAPGLAGESPYYEQYF. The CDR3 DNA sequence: TGCAGTGCTCCGGGACTAGCGGGAGAGTCCCCCTACTACGAGCAGTACTTC.

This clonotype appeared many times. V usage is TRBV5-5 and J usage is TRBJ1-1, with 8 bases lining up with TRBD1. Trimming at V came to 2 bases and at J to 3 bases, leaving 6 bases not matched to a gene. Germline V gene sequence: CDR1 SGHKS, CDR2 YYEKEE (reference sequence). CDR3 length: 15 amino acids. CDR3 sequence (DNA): TGTGCCAGCAGCTTCAGACAGGGGAGGGACACTGAAGCTTTCTTT. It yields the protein CASSFRQGRDTEAFF.

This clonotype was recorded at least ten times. The CDR3 DNA reads as TGTGCCAGCAGCTCCGACAGGGAGGGCCCAGATACGCAGTATTTT. This codes for CASSSDREGPDTQYF. The chain uses TRBV7-3 and TRBJ2-3; D may be TRBD1 or TRBD2 (7 bases each). Germline assignment: CDR1 SGHTA and CDR2 FQGTGA. This CDR3 spans 15 amino acids. Trimming left V 4 bases short and J 4 bases short, with 15 bases between.

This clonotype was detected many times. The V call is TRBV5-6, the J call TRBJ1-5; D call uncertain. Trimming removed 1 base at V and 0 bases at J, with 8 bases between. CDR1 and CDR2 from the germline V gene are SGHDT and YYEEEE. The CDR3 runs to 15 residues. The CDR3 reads CASSLMAYSNQPQHF. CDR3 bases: TGTGCCAGCAGCTTGATGGCGTATAGCAATCAGCCCCAGCATTTT.

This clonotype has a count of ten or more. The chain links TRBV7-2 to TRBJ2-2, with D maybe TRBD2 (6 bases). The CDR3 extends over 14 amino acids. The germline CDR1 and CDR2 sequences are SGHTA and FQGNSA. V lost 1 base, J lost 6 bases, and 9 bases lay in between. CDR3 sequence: CASSLVAGSGELFF. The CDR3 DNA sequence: TGTGCCAGCAGCTTAGTGGCGGGGTCCGGGGAGCTGTTTTTT.

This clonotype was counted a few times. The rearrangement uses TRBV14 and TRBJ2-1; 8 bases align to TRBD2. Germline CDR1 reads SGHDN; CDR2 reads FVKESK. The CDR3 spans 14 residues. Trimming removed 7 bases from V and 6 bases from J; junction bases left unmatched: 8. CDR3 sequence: CASNPLAGSNEQFF. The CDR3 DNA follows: TGTGCCAGCAACCCTTTAGCGGGGTCCAATGAGCAGTTCTTC. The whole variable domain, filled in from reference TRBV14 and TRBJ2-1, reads EAGVTQFPSHSVIEKGQTVTLRCDPISGHDNLYWYRRVMGKEIKFLLHFVKESKQDESGMPNNRFLAERTGGTYSTLKVQPAELEDSGVYFCASNPLAGSNEQFFGPGTRLTVL.

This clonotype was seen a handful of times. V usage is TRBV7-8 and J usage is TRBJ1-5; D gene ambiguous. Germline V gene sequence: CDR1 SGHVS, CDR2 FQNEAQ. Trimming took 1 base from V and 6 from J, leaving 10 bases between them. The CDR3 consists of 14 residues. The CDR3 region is CASSLVTGSQPQHF. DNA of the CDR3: TGTGCCAGCAGCTTAGTGACGGGGAGTCAGCCCCAGCATTTT.

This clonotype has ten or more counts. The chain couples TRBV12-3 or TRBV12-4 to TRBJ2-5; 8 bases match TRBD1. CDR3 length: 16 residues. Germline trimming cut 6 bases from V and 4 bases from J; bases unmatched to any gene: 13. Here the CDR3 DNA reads TGTGCCAGCAGCATGCAGGGGGCTTTAGTCGGAGAGACCCAGTACTTC. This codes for CASSMQGALVGETQYF.

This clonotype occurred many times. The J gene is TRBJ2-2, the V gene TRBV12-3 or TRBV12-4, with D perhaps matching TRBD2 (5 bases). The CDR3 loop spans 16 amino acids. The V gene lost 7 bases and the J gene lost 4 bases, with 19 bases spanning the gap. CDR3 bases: TGTGCCAGCAACGATTTTCCAGAGGGATCCACCGGGGAGCTGTTTTTT. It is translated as CASNDFPEGSTGELFF.

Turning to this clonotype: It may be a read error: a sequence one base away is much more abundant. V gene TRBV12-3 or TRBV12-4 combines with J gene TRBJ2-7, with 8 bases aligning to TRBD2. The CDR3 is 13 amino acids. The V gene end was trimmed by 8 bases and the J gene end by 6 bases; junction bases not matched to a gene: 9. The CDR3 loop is CASLPGGGREQYF. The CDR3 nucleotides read TGTGCCAGCTTACCGGGCGGGGGGCGCGAGCAGTACTTC.

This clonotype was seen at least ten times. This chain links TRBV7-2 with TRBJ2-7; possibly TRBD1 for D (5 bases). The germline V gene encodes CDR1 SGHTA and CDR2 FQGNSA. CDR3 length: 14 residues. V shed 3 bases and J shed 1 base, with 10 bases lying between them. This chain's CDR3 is CASSLGRRSYEQYF. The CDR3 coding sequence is TGTGCCAGCAGCTTGGGGCGGAGATCCTACGAGCAGTACTTC.

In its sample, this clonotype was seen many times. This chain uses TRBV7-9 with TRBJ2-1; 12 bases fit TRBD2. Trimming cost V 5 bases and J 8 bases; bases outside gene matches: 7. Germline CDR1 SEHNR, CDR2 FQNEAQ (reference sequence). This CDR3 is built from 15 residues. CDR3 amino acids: CASSRTSGTFDEQFF. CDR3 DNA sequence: TGTGCCAGCAGCCGGACTAGCGGGACTTTCGATGAGCAGTTCTTC.

The CDR3 DNA follows: TGTGCCAGCAGGCCACGAGCGGGGGGTGCAGATACGCAGTATTTT. It is translated as CASRPRAGGADTQYF. The chain joins TRBV28 to TRBJ2-3, with TRBD2 matching 9 bases. Unmatched junction bases numbered 8, after V lost 6 bases and J lost 4 bases. Germline-derived CDR1 and CDR2 are MDHEN and SYDVKM. There are 15 residues in the CDR3.

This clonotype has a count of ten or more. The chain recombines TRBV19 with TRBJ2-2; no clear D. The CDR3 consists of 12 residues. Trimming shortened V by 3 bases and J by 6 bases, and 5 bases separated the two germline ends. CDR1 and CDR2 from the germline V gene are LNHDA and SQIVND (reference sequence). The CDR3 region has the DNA TGTGCCAGTAGTATTTTCCCCGGGGAGCTGTTTTTT. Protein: CASSIFPGELFF. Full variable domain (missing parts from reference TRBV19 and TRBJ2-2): DGGITQSPKYLFRKEGQNVTLSCEQNLNHDAMYWYRQDPGQGLRLIYYSQIVNDFQKGDIAEGYSVSREKKESFPLTVTSAQKNPTAFYLCASSIFPGELFFGEGSRLTVL.

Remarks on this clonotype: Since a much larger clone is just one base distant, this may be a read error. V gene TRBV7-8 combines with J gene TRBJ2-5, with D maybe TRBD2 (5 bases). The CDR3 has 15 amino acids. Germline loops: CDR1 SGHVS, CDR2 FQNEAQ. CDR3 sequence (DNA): TGTGCCAACAGCTTAGTACCAGGACTTAGTGAGACCCAGTACTTC. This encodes CANSLVPGLSETQYF.

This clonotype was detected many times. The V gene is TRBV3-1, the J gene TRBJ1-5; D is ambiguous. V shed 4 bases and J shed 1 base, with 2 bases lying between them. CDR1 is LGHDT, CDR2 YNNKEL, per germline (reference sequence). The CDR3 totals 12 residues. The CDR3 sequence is CASSRSNQPQHF. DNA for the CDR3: TGTGCCAGCAGCCGGAGCAATCAGCCCCAGCATTTT.

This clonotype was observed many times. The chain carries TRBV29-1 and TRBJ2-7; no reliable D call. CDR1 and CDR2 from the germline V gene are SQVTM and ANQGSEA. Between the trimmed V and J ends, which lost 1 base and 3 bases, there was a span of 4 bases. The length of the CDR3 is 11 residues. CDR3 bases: TGCAGCGTTGAAGTCCGCTACGAGCAGTACTTC. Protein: CSVEVRYEQYF.